This TCR beta chain is from a study of lymphopenia after photon versus proton radiotherapy. The repertoire was sequenced with immunoSEQ multiplex PCR; TCRdb's copy has only in-frame clones and lacks some. This table holds around 64,000 clones, under 95% found once. Study results and caveats: Proton therapy kept repertoires fairly stable, unlike photons, which gained effector/memory cells. Post-nadir diversity loss with photons came from oligoclonal expansion, particularly CD8+ Temra cells. Post-nadir TCR diversity decline inversely tracked overall survival among those who died.

This CDR3 is built from 14 residues. V shed 3 bases, J shed 5 bases, and the junction held 7 bases outside the gene matches. From germline, CDR1 is SGHNT and CDR2 YENEEA. This clone has just one count. Its antigen is unknown. Sequencing used peripheral blood, obtained from a patient treated with photon-based radiotherapy. The chain carries TRBV11-3 and TRBJ2-7; 7 bases match TRBD1. This receptor was obtained from a woman in her thirties or forties with cholangiocarcinoma. The CDR3 here is CASSLGRGSNEQYF. CDR3 sequence (DNA): TGTGCCAGCAGCTTGGGCAGGGGGTCCAACGAGCAGTACTTC.